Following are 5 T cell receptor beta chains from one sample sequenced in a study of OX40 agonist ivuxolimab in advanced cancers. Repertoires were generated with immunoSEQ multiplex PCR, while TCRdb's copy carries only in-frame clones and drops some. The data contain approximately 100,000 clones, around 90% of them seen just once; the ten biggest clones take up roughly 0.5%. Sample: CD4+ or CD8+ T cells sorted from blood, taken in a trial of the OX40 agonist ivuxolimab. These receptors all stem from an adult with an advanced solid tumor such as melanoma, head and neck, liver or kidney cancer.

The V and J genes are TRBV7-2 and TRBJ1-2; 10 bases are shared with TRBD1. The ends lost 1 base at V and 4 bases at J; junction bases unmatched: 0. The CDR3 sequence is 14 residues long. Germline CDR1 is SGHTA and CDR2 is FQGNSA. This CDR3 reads CASSLGQGAYGYTF. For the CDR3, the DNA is TGTGCCAGCAGCTTAGGACAGGGGGCCTATGGCTACACCTTC.

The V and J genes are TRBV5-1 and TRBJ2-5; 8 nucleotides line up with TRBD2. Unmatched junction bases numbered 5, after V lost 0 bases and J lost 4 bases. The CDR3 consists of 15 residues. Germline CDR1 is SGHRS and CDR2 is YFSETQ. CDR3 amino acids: CASSLDGGAGETQYF. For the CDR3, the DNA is TGCGCCAGCAGCTTGGACGGGGGGGCAGGAGAGACCCAGTACTTC.

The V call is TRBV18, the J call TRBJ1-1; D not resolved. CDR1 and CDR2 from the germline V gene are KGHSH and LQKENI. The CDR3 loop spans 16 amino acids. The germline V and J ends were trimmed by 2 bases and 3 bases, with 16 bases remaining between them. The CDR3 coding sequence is TGTGCCAGCTCACCATATCTACGGGTAGAGGACACTGAAGCTTTCTTT. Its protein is CASSPYLRVEDTEAFF.

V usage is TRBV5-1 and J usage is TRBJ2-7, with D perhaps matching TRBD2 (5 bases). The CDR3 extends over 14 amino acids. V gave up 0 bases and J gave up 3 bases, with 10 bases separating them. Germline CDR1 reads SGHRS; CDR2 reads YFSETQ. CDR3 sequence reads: CASSLGGFSYEQYF. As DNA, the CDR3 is TGCGCCAGCAGCTTGGGAGGGTTCAGCTACGAGCAGTACTTC.

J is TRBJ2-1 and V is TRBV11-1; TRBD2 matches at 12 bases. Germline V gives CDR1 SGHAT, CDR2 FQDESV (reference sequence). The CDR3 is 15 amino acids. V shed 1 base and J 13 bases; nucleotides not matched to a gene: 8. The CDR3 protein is CASSLVLAGGPVQFF. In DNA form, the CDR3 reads TGTGCCAGCAGCTTAGTTCTAGCGGGGGGGCCGGTTCAGTTCTTC.